One sample yielded the 32 T cell receptor beta chains listed below, sequenced in a study of T-cell reconstitution after alpha-beta-depleted transplantation in children. A TCRbeta library incorporating unique molecular identifiers was prepared. TCRdb fed the PCR reads into MiXCR, producing one record per CDR3 protein. Here the sample spans around 380,000 distinct CDR3 sequences, 11% being singletons. The sample consisted of PBMCs from the stem cell graft donor, taken from the stem cell graft. All receptors come from a human donor who donated a stem cell graft to a child with acute myeloid leukemia.

This clonotype was seen at least ten times. This chain links TRBV6-2 or TRBV6-3 with TRBJ1-1, with 10 bases aligning to TRBD1. V lost 4 bases, J lost 2 bases, and 13 bases stayed unmatched. Germline lookup yields CDR1 MNHEY and CDR2 SVGEGT. The CDR3 totals 18 residues. The CDR3 coding sequence is TGTGCCAGCAGTTTGGATAAACGGAGACAGGGGGCCAACACTGAAGCTTTCTTT. It yields the protein CASSLDKRRQGANTEAFF.

This chain connects TRBV10-3 to TRBJ2-1, with D possibly being TRBD1 (6 bases). This CDR3 spans 15 amino acids. The V gene's germline CDR1 is ENHRY and CDR2 SYGVKD. With 4 bases removed from V and 9 bases from J, the gap between germline ends came to 19 bases. The CDR3 DNA reads TGTGCCATCAGTGCCTTAGGGGTAACACAGGGTGAGCAGTTCTTC. Translation: CAISALGVTQGEQFF.

The chain has TRBV5-5 and TRBJ1-4, with D possibly TRBD1 on 5 matching bases. CDR3 length: 18 residues. The germline V gene encodes CDR1 SGHKS and CDR2 YYEKEE (reference sequence). The V and J ends lost 4 bases and 3 bases respectively, with 22 bases between them. CDR3 sequence (DNA): TGTGCCAGCAGCGCTCCCCGGGACGGAGGTCCGGCTAATGAAAAACTGTTTTTT. Encoded protein: CASSAPRDGGPANEKLFF.

V and J are TRBV20-1 and TRBJ1-2; possible D gene TRBD1, 5 bases. Trimming removed 5 bases from V and 4 bases from J, with 20 bases in between. The CDR3 runs 15 residues. Germline V gene sequence: CDR1 DFQATT, CDR2 SNEGSKA (reference sequence). CDR3 region: CSASDDRRVSYGYTF. For the CDR3, the DNA is TGCAGTGCTTCAGATGACCGCAGGGTGTCCTATGGCTACACCTTC.

This clonotype showed up just a few times. The V and J genes are TRBV6-2 or TRBV6-3 and TRBJ1-1; D might be TRBD1 (6 bases). Germline V lookup: CDR1 MNHEY, CDR2 SVGEGT. CDR3 size: 17 residues. Trimming cost V 6 bases and J 8 bases, with 28 bases left between them. CDR3 region: CASRYEGWSGGHYEAFF. DNA for the CDR3: TGTGCCAGCAGATACGAAGGATGGAGCGGGGGACACTACGAAGCTTTCTTT.

This clonotype came up a few times. This chain connects TRBV29-1 to TRBJ2-1; D unclear. The CDR3 is 12 amino acids. Germline assignment: CDR1 SQVTM and CDR2 ANQGSEA. Trimming shortened V by 1 base and J by 4 bases, and 5 bases separated the two germline ends. The CDR3 coding sequence is TGCAGCGTTGAAGTCCAGTACAATGAGCAGTTCTTC. This gives the protein CSVEVQYNEQFF.

The sample holds a few counts of this clonotype. V gene TRBV11-2 combines with J gene TRBJ2-7; 9 bases agree with TRBD1. This CDR3 has 18 residues. V lost 5 bases to trimming and J lost 1 base; unmatched junction nucleotides: 15. Germline V lookup: CDR1 SGHAT, CDR2 FQNNGV. CDR3 amino acids: CASSPQSQLGTGSYEQYF. For the CDR3, the DNA is TGTGCCAGCAGCCCCCAATCCCAACTGGGGACAGGGTCCTACGAGCAGTACTTC.

This clonotype was counted many times. This rearrangement joins TRBV7-2 to TRBJ2-7; D remains unclear. The germline V gene encodes CDR1 SGHTA and CDR2 FQGNSA. This CDR3 is built from 11 residues. V lost 0 bases and J 6 bases, leaving 3 bases between the germline ends. The CDR3 bases are TGTGCCAGCAGCTTAGCAGCCGAGCAGTACTTC. Translation gives CASSLAAEQYF.

The chain combines TRBV20-1 with TRBJ2-2; tentatively, D is TRBD1 (5 bases). The CDR3 has 13 residues. The V end was cut by 5 bases, the J end by 4 bases, with 11 bases between. CDR1 is DFQATT and CDR2 is SNEGSKA in the germline V gene (reference sequence). CDR3 residues: CSAYRQGTGELFF. In nucleotides, the CDR3 is TGCAGTGCTTACAGGCAAGGCACCGGGGAGCTGTTTTTT.

This clonotype was counted only a few times. This chain connects TRBV7-8 to TRBJ2-4; 9 bases map to TRBD1. The germline CDR1 and CDR2 sequences are SGHVS and FQNEAQ. This CDR3 comprises 18 residues. The junction had 11 bases not matched to a gene; V was cut back by 5 bases and J by 0 bases. CDR3 residues: CASSDLGQGGLAKNIQYF. CDR3 bases: TGTGCCAGCAGCGACCTGGGACAGGGTGGCCTAGCCAAAAACATTCAGTACTTC.

This clonotype was counted a few times. The V gene is TRBV20-1, the J gene TRBJ2-3; weak D call: TRBD1 (6 bases). The CDR3 extends over 13 amino acids. Germline lookup yields CDR1 DFQATT and CDR2 SNEGSKA (reference sequence). V was shortened by 5 bases and J by 2 bases, with 11 bases between the two germline ends. CDR3 protein: CSAQGQLTDTQYF. DNA of the CDR3: TGCAGTGCTCAAGGACAGCTCACAGATACGCAGTATTTT.

This clonotype was seen a few times. The chain is built from TRBV20-1 and TRBJ2-4; 10 nucleotides line up with TRBD1. CDR3 length: 16 residues. The V gene's germline CDR1 is DFQATT and CDR2 SNEGSKA (reference sequence). V dropped 6 bases and J dropped 0; count of bases not matched to a gene: 8. The CDR3 loop is CSAGQGVSLAKNIQYF. The CDR3 DNA follows: TGCAGTGCCGGACAGGGGGTCTCCCTAGCCAAAAACATTCAGTACTTC.

There are many counts of this clonotype. The chain is built from TRBV12-3 or TRBV12-4 and TRBJ2-4; D may be TRBD2 (5 bases). The CDR3 is 15 residues long. Trimming shortened V by 7 bases and J by 2 bases, and 15 bases separated the two germline ends. CDR3 loop: CASTNSRRTKNIQYF. The DNA for the CDR3 is TGTGCCAGCACTAACTCCCGGAGGACCAAAAACATTCAGTACTTC.

Ten or more counts support this clonotype. This chain links TRBV9 with TRBJ2-1; 7 bases agree with TRBD1. V gave up 3 bases and J gave up 0 bases; unmatched junction bases: 3. The CDR3 spans 15 residues. CDR1 is SGDLS and CDR2 is YYNGEE in the germline V gene. CDR3 protein: CASSATGSSYNEQFF. The CDR3 nucleotides read TGTGCCAGCAGCGCGACAGGGAGCTCCTACAATGAGCAGTTCTTC.

This chain connects TRBV7-8 to TRBJ2-1, with D perhaps TRBD1 or TRBD2 (5 bases each). CDR1 is SGHVS, CDR2 FQNEAQ, per germline. This CDR3 has 17 residues. The V end was cut by 2 bases, the J end by 0 bases, with 14 bases between. The chain's CDR3 is CASSLFGAGSSYNEQFF. The DNA for the CDR3 is TGTGCCAGCAGCTTATTTGGGGCGGGCAGCTCCTACAATGAGCAGTTCTTC. Based on the CDR3 plus reference TRBV7-8 and TRBJ2-1, the full variable domain is GAGVSQSPRYKVAKRGQDVALRCDPISGHVSLFWYQQALGQGPEFLTYFQNEAQLDKSGLPSDRFFAERPEGSVSTLKIQRTQQEDSAVYLCASSLFGAGSSYNEQFFGPGTRLTVL.

The sample holds a few counts of this clonotype. The rearrangement links TRBV5-1 to TRBJ2-7; tentatively, D is TRBD1 (9 bases). Looked up from germline, CDR1 is SGHRS and CDR2 is YFSETQ. V lost 4 bases, J lost 5 bases, and 19 bases lay in between. The CDR3 has 15 amino acids. CDR3 in amino acids: CASSQGTGTRDEQYV. The CDR3, as DNA: TGCGCCAGCAGCCAAGGGACAGGGACTAGAGACGAGCAGTACGTC.

The chain joins TRBV25-1 to TRBJ1-2, with D possibly being TRBD1 (6 bases). Per the germline V gene, CDR1 is MGHDK and CDR2 is SYGVNS. The CDR3 spans 13 residues. Trimming pared 4 bases from V and 2 bases from J, leaving 8 bases between. The CDR3 reads CASSAGQNYGYTF. CDR3 DNA: TGTGCCAGCAGTGCCGGACAGAACTATGGCTACACCTTC.

V is TRBV10-3 and J is TRBJ2-7; no definite D call. The CDR3 contains 9 residues. From germline, CDR1 is ENHRY and CDR2 SYGVKD. Deletions cut 9 bases from V and 3 bases from J, with 3 bases between. The CDR3 reads CAIGYEQYF. The DNA of the CDR3 is TGTGCCATTGGCTACGAGCAGTACTTC.

This clonotype was seen a handful of times. The rearrangement uses TRBV5-5 and TRBJ1-3, with unresolved D. The ends were cut back, 3 bases at V and 2 bases at J, with 15 bases in the middle. The CDR3 is made up of 16 amino acids. Germline CDR1 SGHKS, CDR2 YYEKEE (reference sequence). The CDR3 sequence is CASSSPDGEAGNTIYF. In nucleotides, the CDR3 is TGTGCCAGCAGCTCCCCCGACGGGGAGGCTGGAAACACCATATATTTT.

This clonotype was seen ten or more times. V and J are TRBV2 and TRBJ2-3; 8 bases are a match to TRBD1. The CDR3 covers 14 residues. The trim removed 5 bases at V and 4 bases at J, leaving 5 bases unmatched. Germline V lookup: CDR1 SNHLY, CDR2 FYNNEI. The chain's CDR3 is CASSKRQGSDTQYF. The CDR3 bases are TGTGCCAGCAGTAAGAGACAGGGGTCAGATACGCAGTATTTT.

The chain links TRBV6-5 to TRBJ1-5; 9 nucleotides align to TRBD1. The length of the CDR3 is 17 residues. J lost 0 bases, V lost 3 bases, and 6 bases had no gene match. Per the germline V gene, CDR1 is MNHEY and CDR2 is SVGAGI. Here the CDR3 DNA reads TGTGCCAGCAGTTATCGGACAGGGGAGCATAGCAATCAGCCCCAGCATTTT. As protein: CASSYRTGEHSNQPQHF.

This rearrangement joins TRBV27 to TRBJ1-1; no clear D gene. Germline-derived CDR1 and CDR2 are MNHEY and SMNVEV (reference sequence). Trimming stripped 6 bases from V and 5 bases from J, with 16 bases between. The CDR3 runs to 14 residues. As DNA, the CDR3 is TGTGCCAGCAGGCCTGCTAGCGACAATACTGAAGCTTTCTTT. This codes for CASRPASDNTEAFF.

This clonotype was seen a handful of times. The gene calls are TRBV4-2 and TRBJ1-5; 8 nucleotides agree with TRBD1. Trimming removed 3 bases from V and 7 bases from J; junction bases left unmatched: 5. CDR1 is LGHNA, CDR2 YNFKEQ, per germline. This CDR3 is 14 amino acids long. DNA of the CDR3: TGTGCCAGCAGCCAGGACTCAGGGGGCCAGCCCCAGCATTTT. Encoded protein: CASSQDSGGQPQHF.

This clonotype was picked up a small number of times. J is TRBJ1-5 and V is TRBV7-9; D is ambiguous. The CDR3 is 11 amino acids. Germline lookup yields CDR1 SEHNR and CDR2 FQNEAQ (reference sequence). CDR3 sequence reads: CLHRDNQPQHF. The CDR3 nucleotides read TGTTTGCATAGGGACAATCAGCCCCAGCATTTT.

The V gene is TRBV6-1, the J gene TRBJ2-5; TRBD2 is a possible D gene (5 bases). V lost 7 bases, J lost 1 base, and 10 bases lay in between. The CDR3 sequence is 13 residues long. Germline CDR1 MNHNS, CDR2 SASEGT. This CDR3 is CASNPDFQETQYF. DNA of the CDR3: TGTGCCAGCAATCCGGACTTCCAAGAGACCCAGTACTTC.

This clonotype was counted many times. The gene calls are TRBV5-1 and TRBJ2-1, with no clear D. The CDR3 is 15 amino acids. Germline CDR1 reads SGHRS; CDR2 reads YFSETQ. V was cut by 0 bases and J by 0 bases, with 7 bases left in between. The CDR3 loop is CASSLVESSYNEQFF. In DNA, the CDR3 is TGCGCCAGCAGCTTGGTGGAAAGCTCCTACAATGAGCAGTTCTTC.

On this clonotype itself: One end of the junction fails to match germline, which may point to a read error. This chain connects TRBV7-2 to TRBJ2-6; 9 bases align to TRBD1. Germline assignment: CDR1 SGHTA and CDR2 FQGNSA. This CDR3 comprises 17 residues. The CDR3, as DNA: TGTGCCAGAGAAGATAGGGACAGGGCGTCCGGGGCCAACGGCCTGACTTTC. Encoded protein: CAREDRDRASGANGLTF. Using reference TRBV7-2 and TRBJ2-6 for the parts outside the CDR3, the full variable domain is GAGVSQSPSNKVTEKGKDVELRCDPISGHTALYWYRQSLGQGLEFLIYFQGNSAPDKSGLPSDRFSAERTGGSVSTLTIQRTQQEDSAVYLCAREDRDRASGANGLTFGAGSRLTVL.

This clonotype occurred many times. The CDR3 protein is CASSKVLTSSYNEQFF. The CDR3 coding sequence is TGTGCCAGCAGCAAAGTCCTTACGAGCTCCTACAATGAGCAGTTCTTC. This chain connects TRBV21-1 to TRBJ2-1. TRBV21-1 is a pseudogene. The CDR3 is 16 residues long.

In this sample, this clonotype turned up a few times. The chain combines TRBV20-1 with TRBJ2-1; TRBD2 matches at 8 bases. This CDR3 has 15 amino acids. The V and J ends lost 6 bases and 5 bases, in that order; junction bases with no gene match: 12. The germline CDR1 and CDR2 sequences are DFQATT and SNEGSKA (reference sequence). The CDR3 loop reads CSATTLAGINNEQFF. For the CDR3, the DNA is TGCAGTGCGACGACTTTAGCGGGGATCAACAATGAGCAGTTCTTC.

This clonotype came up a few times. The chain carries TRBV20-1 and TRBJ2-2, with D perhaps TRBD2 (7 bases). Germline V gene lookup returns CDR1 DFQATT and CDR2 SNEGSKA (reference sequence). The CDR3 spans 18 residues. Between the trimmed V and J ends, which lost 5 bases and 4 bases, there was a span of 26 bases. CDR3 region: CSASHEGGGAAGTGELFF. The CDR3 nucleotides read TGCAGTGCTTCCCATGAGGGGGGGGGAGCTGCGGGCACCGGGGAGCTGTTTTTT.

This clonotype showed up many times. CDR3 sequence reads: CASSLVGTGGSTYNEQFF. DNA for the CDR3: TGTGCCAGCAGCTTAGTCGGTACAGGGGGCTCCACCTACAATGAGCAGTTCTTC. The chain recombines TRBV7-2 with TRBJ2-1, with 9 bases that match TRBD1. The V segment lost 1 base and the J segment 2 bases; nucleotides outside the gene matches: 9. Germline CDR1 reads SGHTA; CDR2 reads FQGNSA. This CDR3 comprises 18 residues.

The chain is built from TRBV7-3 and TRBJ2-3; 7 bases fit TRBD2. The CDR3 is 14 amino acids. Germline values: CDR1 SGHTA, CDR2 FQGTGA. Trimming removed 5 bases from V and 2 bases from J; junction bases left unmatched: 4. Here the CDR3 reads CASSPAGVTDTQYF. For the CDR3, the DNA is TGTGCCAGCAGCCCTGCGGGGGTCACAGATACGCAGTATTTT.